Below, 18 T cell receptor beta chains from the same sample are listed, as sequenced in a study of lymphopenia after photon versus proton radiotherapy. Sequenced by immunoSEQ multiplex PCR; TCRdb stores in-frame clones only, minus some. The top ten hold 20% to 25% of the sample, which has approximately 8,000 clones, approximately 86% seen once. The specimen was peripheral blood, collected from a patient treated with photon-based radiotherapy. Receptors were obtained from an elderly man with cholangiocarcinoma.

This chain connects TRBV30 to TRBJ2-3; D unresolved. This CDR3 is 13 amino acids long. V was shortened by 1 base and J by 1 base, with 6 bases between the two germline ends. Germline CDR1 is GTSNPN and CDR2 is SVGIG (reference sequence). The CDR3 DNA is TGTGCCTGGAGTGGGGTTCGCACAGATACGCAGTATTTT. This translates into CAWSGVRTDTQYF.

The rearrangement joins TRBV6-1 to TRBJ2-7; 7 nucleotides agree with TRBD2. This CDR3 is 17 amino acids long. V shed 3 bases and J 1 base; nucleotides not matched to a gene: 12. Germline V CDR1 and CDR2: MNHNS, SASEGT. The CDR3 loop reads CASSEQTWGRGSYEQYF. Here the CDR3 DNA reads TGTGCCAGCAGTGAGCAGACCTGGGGGAGGGGTTCCTACGAGCAGTACTTC.

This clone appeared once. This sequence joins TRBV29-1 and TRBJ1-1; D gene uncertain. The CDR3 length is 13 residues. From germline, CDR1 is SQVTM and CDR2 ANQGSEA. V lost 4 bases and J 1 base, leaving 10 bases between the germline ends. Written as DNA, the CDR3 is TGCAGCGTTGTAGCCATAAGGAACACTGAAGCTTTCTTT. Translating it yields CSVVAIRNTEAFF.

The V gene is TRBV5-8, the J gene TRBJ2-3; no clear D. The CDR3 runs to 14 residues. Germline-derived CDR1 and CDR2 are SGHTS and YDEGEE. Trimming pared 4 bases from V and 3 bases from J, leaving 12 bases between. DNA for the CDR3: TGTGCCAGCAGCCTCCGGGCGATTACAGATACGCAGTATTTT. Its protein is CASSLRAITDTQYF.

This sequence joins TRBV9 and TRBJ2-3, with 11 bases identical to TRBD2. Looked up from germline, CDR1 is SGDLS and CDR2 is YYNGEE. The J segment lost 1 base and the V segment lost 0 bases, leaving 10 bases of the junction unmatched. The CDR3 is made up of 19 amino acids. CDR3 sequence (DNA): TGTGCCAGCAGCGTAGCGCCTAGCGGGGGGTTTACCCGCACAGATACGCAGTATTTT. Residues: CASSVAPSGGFTRTDTQYF.

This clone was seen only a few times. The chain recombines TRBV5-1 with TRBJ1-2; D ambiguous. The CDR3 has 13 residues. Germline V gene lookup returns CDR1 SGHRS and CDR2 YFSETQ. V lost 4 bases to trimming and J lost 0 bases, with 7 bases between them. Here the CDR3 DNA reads TGCGCCAGCAGCCTGTCCTCTAACTATGGCTACACCTTC. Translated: CASSLSSNYGYTF.

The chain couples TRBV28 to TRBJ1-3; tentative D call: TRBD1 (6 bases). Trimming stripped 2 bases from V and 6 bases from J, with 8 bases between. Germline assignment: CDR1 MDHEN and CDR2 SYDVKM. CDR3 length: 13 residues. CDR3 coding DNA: TGTGCCAGCAGTTTACAGGGGAAAAACACCATATATTTT. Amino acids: CASSLQGKNTIYF.

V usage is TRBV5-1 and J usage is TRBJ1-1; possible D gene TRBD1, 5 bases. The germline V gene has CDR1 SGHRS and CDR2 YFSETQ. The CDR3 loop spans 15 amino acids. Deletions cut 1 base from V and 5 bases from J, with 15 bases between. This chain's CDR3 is CASSLFQGMSTEAFF. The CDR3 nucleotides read TGCGCCAGCAGCTTGTTTCAGGGAATGAGTACTGAAGCTTTCTTT.

CDR3 nucleotides: TGTGCCAGCGGCCCTTACGAGCAGTACTTC. It encodes CASGPYEQYF. V and J are TRBV2 and TRBJ2-7; D not certain. Trimming took off 8 bases at V and 4 bases at J, with 6 bases between the two ends. CDR1 is SNHLY and CDR2 is FYNNEI in the germline V gene. The CDR3 is made up of 10 amino acids.

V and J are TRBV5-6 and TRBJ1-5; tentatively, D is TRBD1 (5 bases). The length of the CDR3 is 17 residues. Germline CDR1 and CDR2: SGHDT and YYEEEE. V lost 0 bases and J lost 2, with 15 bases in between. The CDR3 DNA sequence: TGTGCCAGCAGCTTGGCCTCGGGGGAATCGGGCAATCAGCCCCAGCATTTT. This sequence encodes CASSLASGESGNQPQHF.

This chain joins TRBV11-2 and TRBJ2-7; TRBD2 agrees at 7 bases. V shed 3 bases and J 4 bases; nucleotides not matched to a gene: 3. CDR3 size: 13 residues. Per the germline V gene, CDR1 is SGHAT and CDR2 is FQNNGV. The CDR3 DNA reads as TGTGCCAGCAGCTTTACGGGGGGATACGAGCAGTACTTC. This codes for CASSFTGGYEQYF.

As DNA, the CDR3 is TGTGCCAGCAGTGCCTCGGAGTCCGGAAACACCATATATTTT. It translates to CASSASESGNTIYF. The rearrangement joins TRBV27 to TRBJ1-3; D gene ambiguous. V lost 5 bases, J lost 4 bases, and 12 bases lay in between. Germline CDR1 is MNHEY and CDR2 is SMNVEV (reference sequence). CDR3 length equals 14 residues.

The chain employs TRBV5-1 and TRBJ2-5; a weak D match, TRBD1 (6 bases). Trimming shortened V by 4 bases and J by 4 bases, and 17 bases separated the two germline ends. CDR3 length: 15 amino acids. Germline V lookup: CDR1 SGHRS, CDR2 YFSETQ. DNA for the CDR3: TGCGCCAGCAGCCCCGCAAGGGGGATTGGAGAGACCCAGTACTTC. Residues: CASSPARGIGETQYF. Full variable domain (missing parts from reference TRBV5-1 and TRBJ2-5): KAGVTQTPRYLIKTRGQQVTLSCSPISGHRSVSWYQQTPGQGLQFLFEYFSETQRNKGNFPGRFSGRQFSNSRSEMNVSTLELGDSALYLCASSPARGIGETQYFGPGTRLLVL.

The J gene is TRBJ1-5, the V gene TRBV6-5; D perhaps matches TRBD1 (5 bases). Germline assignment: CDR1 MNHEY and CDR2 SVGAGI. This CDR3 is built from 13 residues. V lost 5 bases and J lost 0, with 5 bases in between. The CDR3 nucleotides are TGTGCCAGCAGTGACAGTAGCAATCAGCCCCAGCATTTT. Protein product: CASSDSSNQPQHF.

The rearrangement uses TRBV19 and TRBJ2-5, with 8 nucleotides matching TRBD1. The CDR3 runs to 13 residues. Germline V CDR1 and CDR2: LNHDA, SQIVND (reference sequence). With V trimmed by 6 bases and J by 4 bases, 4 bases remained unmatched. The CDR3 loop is CASSRGPGETQYF. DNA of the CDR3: TGTGCCAGTAGCAGGGGGCCGGGAGAGACCCAGTACTTC.

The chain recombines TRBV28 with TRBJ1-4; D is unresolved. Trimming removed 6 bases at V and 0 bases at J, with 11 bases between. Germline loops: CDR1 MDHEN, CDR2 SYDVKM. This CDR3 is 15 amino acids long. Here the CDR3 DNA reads TGTGCCAGCAGCCTATGGGCGGCAACTAATGAAAAACTGTTTTTT. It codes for CASSLWAATNEKLFF.

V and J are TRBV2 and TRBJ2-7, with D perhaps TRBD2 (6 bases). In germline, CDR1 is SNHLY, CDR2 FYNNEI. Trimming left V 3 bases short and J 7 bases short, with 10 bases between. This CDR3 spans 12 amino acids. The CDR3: CASSDPGREQYF. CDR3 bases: TGTGCCAGCAGTGATCCGGGGAGGGAGCAGTACTTC.

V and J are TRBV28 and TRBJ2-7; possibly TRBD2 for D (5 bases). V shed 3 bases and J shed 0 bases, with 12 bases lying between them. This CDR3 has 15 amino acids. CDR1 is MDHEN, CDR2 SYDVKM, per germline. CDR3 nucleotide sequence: TGTGCCAGCAGTTTTGCCGGACTGGGCTCCTACGAGCAGTACTTC. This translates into CASSFAGLGSYEQYF.